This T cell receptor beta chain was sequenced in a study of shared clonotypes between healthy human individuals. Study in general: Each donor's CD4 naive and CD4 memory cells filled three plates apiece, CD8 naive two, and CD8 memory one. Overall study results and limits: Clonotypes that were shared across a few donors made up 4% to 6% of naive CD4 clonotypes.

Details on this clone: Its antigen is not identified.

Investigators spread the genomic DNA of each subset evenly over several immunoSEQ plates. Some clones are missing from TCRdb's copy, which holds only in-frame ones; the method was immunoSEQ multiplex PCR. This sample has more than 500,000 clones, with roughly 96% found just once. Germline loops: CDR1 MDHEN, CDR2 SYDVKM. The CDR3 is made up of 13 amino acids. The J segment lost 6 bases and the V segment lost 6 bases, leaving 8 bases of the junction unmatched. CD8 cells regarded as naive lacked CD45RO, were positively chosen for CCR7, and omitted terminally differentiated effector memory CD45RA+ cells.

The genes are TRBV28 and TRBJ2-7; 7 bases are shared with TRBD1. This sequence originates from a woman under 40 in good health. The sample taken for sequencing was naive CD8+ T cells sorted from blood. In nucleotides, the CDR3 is TGTGCCAGCAGGCCAACAGGGGCAGCCGAGCAGTACTTC. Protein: CASRPTGAAEQYF.